The sequence of this T cell receptor beta chain was determined in a study of shared clonotypes between healthy human individuals. Findings and caveats of the study: The represented genetic and exposure-history diversity was limited by the small number of donors.

With respect to this clone: The antigen is undetermined.

The table came from immunoSEQ multiplex PCR; TCRdb's copy has only in-frame clones and leaves some out. The sample shows about 340,000 clones, around four fifths of them seen only once. The germline V gene encodes CDR1 WSHSY and CDR2 SAAADI. The V gene end was trimmed by 2 bases and the J gene end by 4 bases; junction bases not matched to a gene: 4. This CDR3 has 15 amino acids. What was sequenced was memory CD4+ T cells sorted from blood. The subset denotes: CD45RA-negative fraction. The TCR was taken from a man aged 25 to 40 in good health. The rearrangement links TRBV10-2 to TRBJ2-7, with 11 nucleotides matching TRBD2. This CDR3 reads CASSEPASGRYEQYF. CDR3 nucleotides: TGCGCCAGCAGTGAGCCCGCTAGCGGGAGGTACGAGCAGTACTTC.